Listed below are T cell receptor beta chains from one sample, sequenced in a study of identical twins. Via MiXCR, TCRdb re-called the 5' RACE reads, giving one row per CDR3 protein. This table holds approximately 600,000 distinct CDR3 sequences, more than 9% found once. These data also formed part of another study, on yellow fever vaccine responses in identical twins.

The source material was PBMCs. These receptors were obtained from a young woman in good health. The CDR3 runs from the conserved cysteine through the conserved F or W. D genes are given only for firm matches. Not every row has a clone size; where given, it reads once, few, many or a size class.

clone size	J gene	D gene	V gene	CDR3 protein	CDR3 DNA
-	TRBJ2-2	TRBD2	TRBV6-5	CASSYSMRRELGGELFF	TGTGCCAGCAGTTACTCGATGCGGCGGGAGCTGGGCGGGGAGCTGTTTTTT
few	TRBJ2-2	-	TRBV6-2/TRBV6-3	CASRETGELFF	TGTGCCAGCAGAGAGACCGGGGAGCTGTTTTTT
-	TRBJ2-7	TRBD2	TRBV29-1	CSGQPSGGYEQYF	TGCAGCGGCCAGCCTAGCGGGGGCTACGAGCAGTACTTC
few	TRBJ1-1	-	TRBV27	CASSQGLGTEAFF	TGTGCCAGCAGCCAGGGGTTGGGCACTGAAGCTTTCTTT
few	TRBJ1-4	TRBD1	TRBV7-9	CASSPGQAPTANEKLFF	TGTGCCAGCAGCCCGGGACAGGCACCTACGGCTAATGAAAAACTGTTTTTT
-	TRBJ2-7	-	TRBV12-3/TRBV12-4	CASSLLRFYEQYF	TGTGCCAGCAGTTTACTCCGATTCTACGAGCAGTACTTC
-	TRBJ2-7	-	TRBV20-1	CSARAPSEGYEQYF	TGCAGTGCTAGAGCGCCTAGCGAGGGCTACGAGCAGTACTTC
many	TRBJ2-3	-	TRBV20-1	CSTPRPGSDTQYF	TGCAGCACCCCCCGGCCAGGGTCAGATACGCAGTATTTT
few	TRBJ1-1	-	TRBV5-1	CASSTGTYPSGNTEAFF	TGCGCCAGCAGCACCGGGACTTACCCCAGTGGGAACACTGAAGCTTTCTTT
-	TRBJ1-1	-	TRBV7-6	CASSSRRETDTEAFF	TGTGCCAGCAGCTCCCGACGGGAAACGGACACTGAAGCTTTCTTT
few	TRBJ2-3	-	TRBV2	CASSGWGGSTDTQYF	TGTGCCAGCAGTGGATGGGGGGGCTCCACAGATACGCAGTATTTT
many	TRBJ2-7	-	TRBV28	CASSFGLSHEQYF	TGTGCCAGCAGTTTCGGCCTCTCCCACGAGCAGTACTTC
-	TRBJ2-2	-	TRBV7-2	CASSLVAGSGELFF	TGTGCCAGCAGCTTAGTGGCGGGCTCCGGGGAGCTGTTTTTT
many	TRBJ2-6	-	TRBV10-3	CATGEEGHVLTF	TGCGCTACAGGAGAAGAGGGCCACGTCCTGACTTTC
few	TRBJ1-1	TRBD1	TRBV28	CASRPSLGQKNTEAFF	TGTGCCAGCAGACCTTCCTTGGGACAGAAAAACACTGAAGCTTTCTTT
-	TRBJ2-3	TRBD2	TRBV12-3/TRBV12-4	CASSLVLAGVADTQYF	TGTGCCAGCAGTTTAGTGCTAGCGGGGGTCGCAGATACGCAGTATTTT
few	TRBJ2-1	TRBD2	TRBV7-3	CASSLVGGGANEQFF	TGTGCCAGCAGCTTAGTCGGCGGGGGGGCGAATGAGCAGTTCTTC
-	TRBJ2-5	-	TRBV29-1	CSVLTDGSETRYF	TGCAGCGTTTTAACTGATGGGTCCGAGACTCGTTACTTC
few	TRBJ2-7	-	TRBV5-1	CASSGSGTYEQYF	TGCGCCAGCAGCGGCTCAGGTACCTACGAGCAGTACTTC
-	TRBJ2-7	TRBD1	TRBV20-1	CSARDRDRGPYEQYF	TGCAGTGCTAGAGATCGAGACAGGGGCCCCTACGAGCAGTACTTC
many	TRBJ2-7	-	TRBV20-1	CSAGGSSYEQYF	TGCAGTGCTGGCGGAAGCTCCTACGAGCAGTACTTC
few	TRBJ1-1	-	TRBV28	CASTQDTEAFF	TGTGCCAGCACGCAGGACACTGAAGCTTTCTTT
-	TRBJ1-2	-	TRBV7-9	CASSLSWQWDF	TGTGCCAGCAGCTTGAGCTGGCAGTGGGACTTC
few	TRBJ2-2	TRBD2	TRBV5-1	CASSPRTSGAPQGTGELFF	TGCGCCAGCAGCCCTCGGACTAGCGGGGCCCCCCAAGGGACCGGGGAGCTGTTTTTT
-	TRBJ2-3	TRBD2	TRBV24-1	CATSDRTSGRLSSTDTQYF	TGTGCCACCAGTGATCGGACTAGCGGGAGGTTATCTAGCACAGATACGCAGTATTTT
few	TRBJ2-7	TRBD1	TRBV3-1	CASSQPTGANYEQYF	TGTGCCAGCAGCCAACCGACAGGGGCAAATTACGAGCAGTACTTC
few	TRBJ2-3	TRBD2	TRBV20-1	CSARVSSGRADTQYF	TGCAGTGCTAGAGTTTCTAGCGGGAGGGCAGATACGCAGTATTTT
few	TRBJ2-2	TRBD1	TRBV9	CASSVAAGTGASNTGELFF	TGTGCCAGCAGCGTAGCCGCGGGGACAGGGGCTTCGAACACCGGGGAGCTGTTTTTT
few	TRBJ2-2	-	TRBV7-9	CASSHRDSSTGELFF	TGTGCCAGCAGTCACCGGGACTCTTCCACCGGGGAGCTGTTTTTT